The 17 T cell receptor beta chains below were found in one sample sequenced in a study of blood T cell repertoires in COVID-19. Profiling relied on immunoSEQ multiplex PCR, and the TCRdb table lists in-frame clones only, not all of them. Of roughly 260,000 clones listed, around four fifths are singletons. Source material: peripheral blood. These receptors came from a woman in her seventies with acute or convalescent COVID-19.

The chain carries TRBV4-3 and TRBJ1-6; tentative D call: TRBD1 (6 bases). Per the germline V gene, CDR1 is LGHNA and CDR2 is YSLEER. The CDR3 loop spans 16 amino acids. V was clipped by 1 base and J by 8 bases, with 15 bases between them. The CDR3 is CASSQALQGRDSPLHF. For the CDR3, the DNA is TGCGCCAGCAGCCAAGCCTTACAGGGAAGGGATTCACCCCTCCACTTT.

The chain combines TRBV5-1 with TRBJ2-2, with 9 bases that match TRBD1. V shed 2 bases and J 2 bases; nucleotides not matched to a gene: 13. The germline V gene encodes CDR1 SGHRS and CDR2 YFSETQ. This CDR3 has 19 amino acids. CDR3 sequence reads: CASSLPGQGIRSNTGELFF. Here the CDR3 DNA reads TGCGCCAGCAGCTTACCGGGACAGGGAATTAGAAGTAACACCGGGGAGCTGTTTTTT.

This clone was picked up a small number of times. CDR3 protein: CASSQHRGYEQYF. The CDR3 DNA sequence: TGTGCCAGCAGTCAACACAGGGGGTACGAGCAGTACTTC. V and J are TRBV6-4 and TRBJ2-7; 8 bases align to TRBD1. Germline-derived CDR1 and CDR2 are MRHNA and SNTAGT. The V segment lost 5 bases and the J segment 4 bases; nucleotides outside the gene matches: 4. The CDR3 sequence is 13 residues long.

This sequence joins TRBV2 and TRBJ2-7, with a tentative D call TRBD2 (5 bases). The ends were cut back, 7 bases at V and 3 bases at J, with 13 bases in the middle. CDR1 is SNHLY and CDR2 is FYNNEI in the germline V gene. CDR3 length equals 13 residues. This CDR3 reads CASTRTDFYEQYF. In DNA, the CDR3 is TGTGCCAGCACCCGGACTGATTTCTACGAGCAGTACTTC.

The chain joins TRBV13 to TRBJ2-1, with 9 nucleotides matching TRBD1. The V gene end was trimmed by 5 bases and the J gene end by 7 bases; junction bases not matched to a gene: 6. CDR1 and CDR2 (germline): PRHDT, FYEKMQ (reference sequence). CDR3 size: 14 residues. CDR3 sequence: CASSGIGTGNEQFF. Here the CDR3 DNA reads TGTGCCAGCAGCGGAATCGGGACAGGGAATGAGCAGTTCTTC.

This clone was counted between two and nine times. The V and J genes are TRBV20-1 and TRBJ1-2; 9 bases line up with TRBD1. The CDR3 runs 15 residues. V trimming: 3 bases; J trimming: 3 bases; junction bases outside the gene matches: 8. Germline V gene lookup returns CDR1 DFQATT and CDR2 SNEGSKA (reference sequence). The CDR3 DNA reads TGCAGTGCTAGTCGCCGGGACAGGGCTGACTATGGCTACACCTTC. Translation: CSASRRDRADYGYTF.

The CDR3 sequence: CASSFGQGEGGYTF. The CDR3 coding sequence is TGCGCCAGCAGCTTCGGACAGGGGGAAGGGGGCTACACCTTC. This chain connects TRBV5-1 to TRBJ1-2; TRBD1 aligns across 10 bases. This CDR3 contains 14 residues. Trimming at V came to 2 bases and at J to 8 bases, leaving 6 bases not matched to a gene. The germline V gene encodes CDR1 SGHRS and CDR2 YFSETQ.

The rearrangement joins TRBV4-3 to TRBJ1-6, with 7 bases lining up with TRBD1. The V segment lost 0 bases and the J segment 7 bases; nucleotides outside the gene matches: 15. This CDR3 is 19 amino acids long. Germline CDR1 reads LGHNA; CDR2 reads YSLEER. The CDR3 is CASSQDLAGGRVGNSPLHF. CDR3 bases: TGCGCCAGCAGCCAAGATTTGGCAGGGGGAAGGGTAGGCAATTCACCCCTCCACTTT.

This chain joins TRBV7-2 and TRBJ1-1, with D unclear. The CDR3 consists of 13 residues. V lost 2 bases and J lost 5, with 9 bases in between. Looked up from germline, CDR1 is SGHTA and CDR2 is FQGNSA. The CDR3 region is CASSLSSVTEAFF. The CDR3 nucleotides are TGTGCCAGCAGCTTATCGTCGGTGACTGAAGCTTTCTTT.

J is TRBJ2-1 and V is TRBV3-1 (or the pseudogene TRBV3-2); the match to TRBD2 covers 10 bases. With 6 bases clipped from V and 7 bases from J, the junction kept 12 bases outside the gene matches. This CDR3 is 16 amino acids long. Germline CDR1 is LGHDT and CDR2 is YNNKEL (reference sequence). CDR3 DNA: TGTGCCAGCAGTCAGAGCCTAGCGGGGGCCAAAAATGAGCAGTTCTTC. This translates into CASSQSLAGAKNEQFF.

The chain carries TRBV5-1 and TRBJ1-2; TRBD1 matches at 9 bases. The CDR3 contains 15 residues. Per the germline V gene, CDR1 is SGHRS and CDR2 is YFSETQ. V trimming: 4 bases; J trimming: 4 bases; junction bases outside the gene matches: 8. The CDR3 nucleotides read TGCGCCAGCAGCGGGGGGACAGGGATCTCCTATGGCTACACCTTC. This translates into CASSGGTGISYGYTF.

This clone was counted a single time. Other DNA sequences in this specimen translate into the identical CDR3. V is TRBV7-2 and J is TRBJ2-3; possibly TRBD1 for D (5 bases). V was clipped by 1 base and J by 2 bases, with 10 bases between them. The CDR3 covers 15 residues. CDR1 is SGHTA, CDR2 FQGNSA, per germline. The CDR3 spells CASSLGQGYTDTQYF. The CDR3 DNA sequence: TGTGCCAGCAGCTTAGGGCAGGGTTACACAGATACGCAGTATTTT.

The chain uses TRBV2 and TRBJ1-3; D remains ambiguous. V lost 8 bases and J 4 bases, leaving 12 bases between the germline ends. Germline V CDR1 and CDR2: SNHLY, FYNNEI. The CDR3 is 13 residues long. The CDR3 sequence is CASFPEVGNTIYF. The CDR3 DNA reads TGTGCCAGCTTCCCGGAGGTAGGAAACACCATATATTTT.

The rearrangement uses TRBV7-2 and TRBJ1-6; 10 bases are shared with TRBD1. CDR1 SGHTA and CDR2 FQGNSA come from the germline V gene. The V segment lost 4 bases and the J segment 3 bases; nucleotides outside the gene matches: 9. The CDR3 has 18 residues. The CDR3 region is CASSSPGQGNYYNSPLHF. CDR3 bases: TGTGCCAGCAGCTCGCCGGGACAGGGGAATTACTATAATTCACCCCTCCACTTT. The whole variable domain, filled in from reference TRBV7-2 and TRBJ1-6, reads GAGVSQSPSNKVTEKGKDVELRCDPISGHTALYWYRQSLGQGLEFLIYFQGNSAPDKSGLPSDRFSAERTGGSVSTLTIQRTQQEDSAVYLCASSSPGQGNYYNSPLHFGNGTRLTVT.

J is TRBJ1-1 and V is TRBV25-1, with D uncertain. V lost 3 bases and J lost 4, with 9 bases in between. This CDR3 has 13 residues. Germline CDR1 MGHDK, CDR2 SYGVNS. This CDR3 reads CASSELTSTEAFF. The DNA for the CDR3 is TGTGCCAGCAGTGAGCTTACGAGCACTGAAGCTTTCTTT.

In this sample, this clone turned up a few times. V is TRBV4-1 and J is TRBJ1-4; TRBD1 agrees at 9 bases. CDR3 length: 16 residues. Germline V gene data show CDR1 as MGHRA and CDR2 as YSYEKL. V lost 2 bases to trimming and J lost 4 bases; unmatched junction nucleotides: 5. The CDR3, as DNA: TGCGCCAGCAGCCAAATAGGGACAGGGAGTAATGAAAAACTGTTTTTT. This sequence encodes CASSQIGTGSNEKLFF.

J is TRBJ1-4 and V is TRBV4-1; TRBD1 is a possible D gene (6 bases). The CDR3 covers 15 residues. Germline values: CDR1 MGHRA, CDR2 YSYEKL. Deletions cut 4 bases from V and 7 bases from J, with 16 bases between. CDR3 DNA sequence: TGCGCCAGCAGCCCCCGAGTAGGGGGGGGTGAAAAACTGTTTTTT. Protein sequence: CASSPRVGGGEKLFF.